This T cell receptor (beta chain) emerged from a study of PD-1 blockade in classical Hodgkin lymphoma. Per the germline V gene, CDR1 is MGHRA and CDR2 is YSYEKL. The junction had 4 bases not matched to a gene; V was cut back by 5 bases and J by 0 bases. CDR3 length equals 16 residues. Time point reported: newly diagnosed, previously untreated cHL patient sample. The investigators isolated CD8+ T cells from thawed PBMCs using magnetic negative selection. PBMCs representing newly diagnosed, untreated classical Hodgkin lymphoma functioned as the comparison. Profiled with immunoSEQ multiplex PCR; TCRdb holds only in-frame clones, not every one. The sample holds over 14,000 clones, roughly nine tenths seen once. Whole-study results and caveats: Possible causes of repertoire differences, disease activity or prior therapy, remain undefined. Newly diagnosed patients were said to have less baseline TCR diversity than healthy donors did.

Concerning this clone: The antigen remains unidentified.

The TCR comes from a human donor with classical Hodgkin lymphoma. Sequencing input: CD8+ T cells from blood. The chain couples TRBV4-1 to TRBJ2-1, with 10 positions matching TRBD2. The CDR3 sequence is CASSAASGSSYNEQFF. The DNA for the CDR3 is TGCGCCAGCAGCGCCGCTAGCGGGAGCTCCTACAATGAGCAGTTCTTC.